This TCR beta chain was identified during a study of blood T cell repertoires in COVID-19. Across the whole study: Collection of acute and convalescent COVID-19 samples took place in the United States, Italy and Spain. In each case, the material was cDNA or gDNA derived from T cells, B-cell-depleted T cells, or PBMCs.

The CDR3 sequence is 15 residues long. Germline assignment: CDR1 ENHRY and CDR2 SYGVKD. With V trimmed by 4 bases and J by 4 bases, 6 bases remained unmatched. In the source study's methods: Estimation of nucleated cell counts relied on the amplification of reference gene primers. Some clones are missing from TCRdb's copy, which holds only in-frame ones; the method was immunoSEQ multiplex PCR. Clone size and V and J calls were adopted from that table, with D and trimming inferred from the DNA. The data show approximately 61,000 clones, around four fifths seen once. Sequencing was done on a sample of peripheral blood. The receptor comes from a man aged 65-85 years with acute or convalescent COVID-19. V gene TRBV10-3 combines with J gene TRBJ2-7; 11 nucleotides agree with TRBD1. In DNA form, the CDR3 reads TGTGCCATCAGTGGGAACCGGGACAGGGGGTACGAGCAGTACTTC. Translation gives CAISGNRDRGYEQYF.